These 3 T cell receptor beta chains came from one sample sequenced in a study of shared clonotypes between healthy human individuals. The assay was immunoSEQ multiplex PCR, and TCRdb's table has in-frame clones only and misses some. The top ten clones hold around 0.13% of a sample with roughly 2.4 million clones, almost 96% of them seen once. Source material: naive CD4+ T cells sorted from blood. The subset was: CD45RA+ positively selected. The source is a man in his late teens or twenties in good health.

V gene TRBV7-2 combines with J gene TRBJ2-5, with 7 bases lining up with TRBD2. The junction had 5 bases not matched to a gene; V was cut back by 1 base and J by 3 bases. This CDR3 region has 15 residues. Germline V CDR1 and CDR2: SGHTA, FQGNSA. CDR3 region: CASSLEPSGKETQYF. For the CDR3, the DNA is TGTGCCAGCAGCTTAGAACCTAGCGGCAAAGAGACCCAGTACTTC.

This clone was counted once. CDR3 sequence: CASSDGSLGPPYEQYF. For the CDR3, the DNA is TGTGCCAGCAGTGACGGGTCTCTAGGTCCCCCTTACGAGCAGTACTTC. The V call is TRBV19, the J call TRBJ2-7; no clear D gene. Trimming took 9 bases from V and 4 from J, leaving 25 bases between them. Germline assignment: CDR1 LNHDA and CDR2 SQIVND (reference sequence). This CDR3 has 16 amino acids. The full variable domain, completed using reference TRBV19 and TRBJ2-7, is DGGITQSPKYLFRKEGQNVTLSCEQNLNHDAMYWYRQDPGQGLRLIYYSQIVNDFQKGDIAEGYSVSREKKESFPLTVTSAQKNPTAFYLCASSDGSLGPPYEQYFGPGTRLTVT.

The gene calls are TRBV10-3 and TRBJ2-2; 11 nucleotides agree with TRBD1. Germline values: CDR1 ENHRY, CDR2 SYGVKD. This CDR3 has 14 residues. J was trimmed by 4 bases and V by 8 bases; bases with no gene match: 3. The CDR3 nucleotides are TGTGCCATCTGGGACAGGGGGTTCACCGGGGAGCTGTTTTTT. Translated, it gives CAIWDRGFTGELFF.